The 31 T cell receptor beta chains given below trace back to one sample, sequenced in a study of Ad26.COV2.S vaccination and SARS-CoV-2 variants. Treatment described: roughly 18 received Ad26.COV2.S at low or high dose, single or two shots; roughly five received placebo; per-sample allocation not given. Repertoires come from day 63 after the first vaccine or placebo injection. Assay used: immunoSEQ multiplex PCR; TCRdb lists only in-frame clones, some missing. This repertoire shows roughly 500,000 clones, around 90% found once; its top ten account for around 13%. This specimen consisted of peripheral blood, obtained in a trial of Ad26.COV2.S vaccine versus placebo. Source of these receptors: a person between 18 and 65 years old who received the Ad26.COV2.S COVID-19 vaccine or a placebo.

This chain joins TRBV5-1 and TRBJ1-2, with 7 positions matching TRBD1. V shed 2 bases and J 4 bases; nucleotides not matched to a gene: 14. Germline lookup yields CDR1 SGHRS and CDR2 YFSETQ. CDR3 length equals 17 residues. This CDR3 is CASSLYPGQPTLYGYTF. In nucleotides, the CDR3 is TGCGCCAGCAGCTTATACCCGGGACAGCCGACCCTCTATGGCTACACCTTC.

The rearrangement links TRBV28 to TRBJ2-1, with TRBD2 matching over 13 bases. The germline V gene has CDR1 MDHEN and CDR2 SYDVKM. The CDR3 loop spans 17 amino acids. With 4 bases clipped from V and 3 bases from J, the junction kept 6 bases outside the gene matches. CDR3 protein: CASSSGLAGVGYNEQFF. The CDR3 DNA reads TGTGCCAGCAGTTCAGGACTAGCGGGAGTGGGCTACAATGAGCAGTTCTTC.

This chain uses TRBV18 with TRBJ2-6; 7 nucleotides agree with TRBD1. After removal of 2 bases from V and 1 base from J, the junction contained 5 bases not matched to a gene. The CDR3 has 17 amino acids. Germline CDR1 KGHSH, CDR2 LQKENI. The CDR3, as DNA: TGTGCCAGCTCACCAAGGACAGGCTCTTCTGGGGCCAACGTCCTGACTTTC. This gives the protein CASSPRTGSSGANVLTF.

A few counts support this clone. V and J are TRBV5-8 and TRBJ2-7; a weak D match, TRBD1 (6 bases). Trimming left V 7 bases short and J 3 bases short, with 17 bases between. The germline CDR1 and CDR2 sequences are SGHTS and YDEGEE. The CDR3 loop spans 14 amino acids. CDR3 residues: CASPPPGQNYEQYF. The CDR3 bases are TGTGCCAGCCCTCCTCCGGGACAAAACTACGAGCAGTACTTC.

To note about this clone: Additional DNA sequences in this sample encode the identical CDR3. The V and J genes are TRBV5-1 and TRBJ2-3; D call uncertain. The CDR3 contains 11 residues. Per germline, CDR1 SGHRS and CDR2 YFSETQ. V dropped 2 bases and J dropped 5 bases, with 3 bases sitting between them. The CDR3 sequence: CASSLGDTQYF. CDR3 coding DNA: TGCGCCAGCAGCTTAGGAGATACGCAGTATTTT.

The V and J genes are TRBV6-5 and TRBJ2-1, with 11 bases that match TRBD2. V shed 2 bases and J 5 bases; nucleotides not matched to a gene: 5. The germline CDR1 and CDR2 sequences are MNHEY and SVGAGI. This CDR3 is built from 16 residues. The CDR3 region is CASSYEVAGGNNEQFF. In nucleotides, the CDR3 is TGTGCCAGCAGTTACGAGGTAGCGGGAGGGAACAATGAGCAGTTCTTC.

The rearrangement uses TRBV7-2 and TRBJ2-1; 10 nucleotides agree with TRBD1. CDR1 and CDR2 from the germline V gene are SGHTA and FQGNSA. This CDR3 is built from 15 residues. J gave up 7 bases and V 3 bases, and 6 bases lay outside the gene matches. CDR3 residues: CASSFGGQGRNEQFF. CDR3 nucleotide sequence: TGTGCCAGCAGCTTTGGGGGACAGGGGCGAAATGAGCAGTTCTTC.

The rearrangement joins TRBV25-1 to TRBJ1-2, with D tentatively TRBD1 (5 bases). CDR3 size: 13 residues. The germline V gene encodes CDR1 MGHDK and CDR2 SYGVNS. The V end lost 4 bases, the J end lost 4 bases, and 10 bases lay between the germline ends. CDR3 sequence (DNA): TGTGCCAGCAGTGCCGGGGCGCCCTATGGCTACACCTTC. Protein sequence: CASSAGAPYGYTF.

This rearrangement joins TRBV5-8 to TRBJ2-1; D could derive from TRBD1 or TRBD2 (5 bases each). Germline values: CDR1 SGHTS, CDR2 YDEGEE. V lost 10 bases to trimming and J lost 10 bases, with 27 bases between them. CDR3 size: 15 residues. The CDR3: CAGQVWTGAVGEQFF. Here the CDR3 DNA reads TGTGCCGGACAAGTTTGGACTGGGGCGGTGGGGGAGCAGTTCTTC.

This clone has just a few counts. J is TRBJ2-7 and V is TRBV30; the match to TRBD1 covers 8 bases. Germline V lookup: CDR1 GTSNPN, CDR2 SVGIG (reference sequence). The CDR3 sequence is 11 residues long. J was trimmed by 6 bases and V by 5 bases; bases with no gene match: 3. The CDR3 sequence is CAWETGVEQYF. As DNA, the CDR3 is TGTGCCTGGGAGACAGGGGTCGAGCAGTACTTC.

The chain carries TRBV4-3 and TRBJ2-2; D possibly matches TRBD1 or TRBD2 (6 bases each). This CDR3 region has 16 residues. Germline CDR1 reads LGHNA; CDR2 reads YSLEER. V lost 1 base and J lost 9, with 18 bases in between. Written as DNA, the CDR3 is TGCGCCAGCAGCCAAGGCGGACTGACAGGCGGGAGGGAGCTGTTTTTT. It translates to CASSQGGLTGGRELFF.

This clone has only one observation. The CDR3 DNA reads TGCGCCAGCAGCTTGGGACTAGCAACAAGACAACACAATGAGCAGTTCTTC. Its protein product is CASSLGLATRQHNEQFF. The chain combines TRBV5-1 with TRBJ2-1; 7 bases match TRBD2. Germline V gene lookup returns CDR1 SGHRS and CDR2 YFSETQ. The CDR3 is made up of 17 amino acids. The V and J ends lost 0 bases and 5 bases, in that order; junction bases with no gene match: 11.

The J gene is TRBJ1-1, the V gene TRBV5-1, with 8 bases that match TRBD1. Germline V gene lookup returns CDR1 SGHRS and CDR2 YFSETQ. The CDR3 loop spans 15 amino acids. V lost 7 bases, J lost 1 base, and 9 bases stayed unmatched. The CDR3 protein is CASYPGGQANTEAFF. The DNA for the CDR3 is TGCGCCAGCTACCCAGGGGGCCAGGCGAACACTGAAGCTTTCTTT.

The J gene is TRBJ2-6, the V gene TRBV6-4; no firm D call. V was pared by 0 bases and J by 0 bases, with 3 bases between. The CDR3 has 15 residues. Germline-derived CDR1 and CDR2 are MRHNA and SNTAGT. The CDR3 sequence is CASSDSSSGANVLTF. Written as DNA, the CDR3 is TGTGCCAGCAGTGACTCCAGCTCTGGGGCCAACGTCCTGACTTTC.

This CDR3 reads CASSQAPDSPNTEAFF. The CDR3 coding sequence is TGCGCCAGCAGCCAAGCCCCGGACAGCCCGAACACTGAAGCTTTCTTT. The rearrangement links TRBV4-1 to TRBJ1-1; perhaps TRBD1 as D (6 bases). The CDR3 runs 16 residues. Trimming removed 1 base from V and 1 base from J, with 13 bases in between. Per germline, CDR1 MGHRA and CDR2 YSYEKL.

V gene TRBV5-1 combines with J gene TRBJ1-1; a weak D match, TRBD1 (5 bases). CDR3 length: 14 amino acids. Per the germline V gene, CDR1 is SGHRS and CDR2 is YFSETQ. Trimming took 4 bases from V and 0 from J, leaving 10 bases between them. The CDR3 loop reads CASSMGQMNTEAFF. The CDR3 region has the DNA TGCGCCAGCAGCATGGGGCAGATGAACACTGAAGCTTTCTTT.

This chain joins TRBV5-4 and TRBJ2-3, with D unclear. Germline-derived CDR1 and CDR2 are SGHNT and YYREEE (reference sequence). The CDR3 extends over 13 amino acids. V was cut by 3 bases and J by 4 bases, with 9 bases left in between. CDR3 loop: CASSSRLPDTQYF. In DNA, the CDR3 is TGTGCCAGCAGCTCTCGACTGCCAGATACGCAGTATTTT. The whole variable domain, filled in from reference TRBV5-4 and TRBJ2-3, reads ETGVTQSPTHLIKTRGQQVTLRCSSQSGHNTVSWYQQALGQGPQFIFQYYREEENGRGNFPPRFSGLQFPNYSSELNVNALELDDSALYLCASSSRLPDTQYFGPGTRLTVL.

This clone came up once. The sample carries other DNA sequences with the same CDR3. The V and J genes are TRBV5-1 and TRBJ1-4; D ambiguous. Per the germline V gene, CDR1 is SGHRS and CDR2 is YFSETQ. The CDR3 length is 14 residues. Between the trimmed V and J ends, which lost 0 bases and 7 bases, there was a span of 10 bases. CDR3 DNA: TGCGCCAGCAGCTTGGGGACCGGTGGTGAAAAACTGTTTTTT. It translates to CASSLGTGGEKLFF.

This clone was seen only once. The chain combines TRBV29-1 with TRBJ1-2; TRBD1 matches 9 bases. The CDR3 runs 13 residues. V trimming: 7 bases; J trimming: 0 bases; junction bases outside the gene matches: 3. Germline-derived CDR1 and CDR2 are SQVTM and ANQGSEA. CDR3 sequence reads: CSGGTGPNYGYTF. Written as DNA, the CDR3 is TGCAGCGGGGGGACAGGGCCTAACTATGGCTACACCTTC. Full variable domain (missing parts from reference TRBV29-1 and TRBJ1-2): SAVISQKPSRDICQRGTSLTIQCQVDSQVTMMFWYRQQPGQSLTLIATANQGSEATYESGFVIDKFPISRPNLTFSTLTVSNMSPEDSSIYLCSGGTGPNYGYTFGSGTRLTVV.

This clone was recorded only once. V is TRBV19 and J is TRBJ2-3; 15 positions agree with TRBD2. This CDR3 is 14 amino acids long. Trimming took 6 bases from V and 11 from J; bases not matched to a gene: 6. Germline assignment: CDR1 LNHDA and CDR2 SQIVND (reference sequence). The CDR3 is CASRGLAGGMRQYF. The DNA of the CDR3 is TGTGCCAGTAGAGGACTAGCGGGAGGGATGAGGCAGTATTTT.

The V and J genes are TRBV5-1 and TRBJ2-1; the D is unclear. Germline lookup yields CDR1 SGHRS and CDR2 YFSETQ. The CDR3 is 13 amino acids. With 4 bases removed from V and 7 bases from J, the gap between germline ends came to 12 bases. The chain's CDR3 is CASSANIVNEQFF. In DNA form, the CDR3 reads TGCGCCAGCAGCGCAAATATAGTTAATGAGCAGTTCTTC.

This CDR3 reads CASSPSRAGTGELFF. The CDR3 DNA sequence: TGTGCCAGCAGCCCATCACGGGCTGGAACCGGGGAGCTGTTTTTT. The J gene is TRBJ2-2, the V gene TRBV3-1 (or the pseudogene TRBV3-2), with no clear D. Germline-derived CDR1 and CDR2 are LGHDT and YNNKEL (reference sequence). Trimming stripped 4 bases from V and 5 bases from J, with 14 bases between. CDR3 length equals 15 residues.

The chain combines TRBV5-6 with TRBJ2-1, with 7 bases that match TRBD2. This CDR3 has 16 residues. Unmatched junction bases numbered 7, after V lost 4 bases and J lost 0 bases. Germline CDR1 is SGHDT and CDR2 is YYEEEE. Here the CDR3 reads CASSGRGGSSYNEQFF. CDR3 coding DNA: TGTGCCAGCAGCGGTCGCGGGGGAAGCTCCTACAATGAGCAGTTCTTC. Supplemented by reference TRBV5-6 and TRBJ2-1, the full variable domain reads DAGVTQSPTHLIKTRGQQVTLRCSPKSGHDTVSWYQQALGQGPQFIFQYYEEEERQRGNFPDRFSGHQFPNYSSELNVNALLLGDSALYLCASSGRGGSSYNEQFFGPGTRLTVL.

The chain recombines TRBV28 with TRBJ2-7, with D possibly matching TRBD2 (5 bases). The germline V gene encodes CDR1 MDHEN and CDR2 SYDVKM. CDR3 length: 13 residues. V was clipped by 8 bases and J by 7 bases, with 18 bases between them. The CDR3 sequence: CASLQAGRGEQYF. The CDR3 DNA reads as TGTGCCAGCCTCCAGGCGGGTCGGGGTGAGCAGTACTTC.

CDR3 nucleotide sequence: TGTGCCACCAGTGACCATACAAGCGGCTACACCTTC. This encodes CATSDHTSGYTF. The chain carries TRBV24-1 and TRBJ1-2; the D is unclear. V gave up 4 bases and J gave up 8 bases, with 10 bases separating them. CDR3 length: 12 amino acids. The V gene's germline CDR1 is KGHDR and CDR2 SFDVKD.

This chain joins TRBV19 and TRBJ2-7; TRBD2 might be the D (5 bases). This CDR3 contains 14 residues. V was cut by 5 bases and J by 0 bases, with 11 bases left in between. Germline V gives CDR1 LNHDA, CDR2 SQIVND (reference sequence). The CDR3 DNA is TGTGCCAGTAGTGAGCAGCGGAGCTCCTACGAGCAGTACTTC. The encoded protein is CASSEQRSSYEQYF.

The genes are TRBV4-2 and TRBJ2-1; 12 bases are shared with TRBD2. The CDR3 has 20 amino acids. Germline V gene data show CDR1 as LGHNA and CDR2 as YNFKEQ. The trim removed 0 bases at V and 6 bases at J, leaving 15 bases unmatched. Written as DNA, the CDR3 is TGTGCCAGCAGCCAAGATCAAGGGCTAGCGGGAGGGACCGACGGCAATGAGCAGTTCTTC. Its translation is CASSQDQGLAGGTDGNEQFF.

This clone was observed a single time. CDR3 nucleotide sequence: TGTGCCACCGCCACAGGGAAAGTGGGCGAGCAGTACTTC. Translating it yields CATATGKVGEQYF. The chain carries TRBV15 and TRBJ2-7, with D maybe TRBD1 (6 bases). This CDR3 is built from 13 residues. Per germline, CDR1 LNHNV and CDR2 YYDKDF (reference sequence). With 8 bases removed from V and 6 bases from J, the gap between germline ends came to 17 bases.

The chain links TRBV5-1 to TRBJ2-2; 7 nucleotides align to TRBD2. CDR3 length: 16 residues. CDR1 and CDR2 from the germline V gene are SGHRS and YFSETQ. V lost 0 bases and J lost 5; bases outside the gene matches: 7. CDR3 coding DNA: TGCGCCAGCAGCTTGGGTGCGGGAGTTCGTACCGGGGAGCTGTTTTTT. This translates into CASSLGAGVRTGELFF.

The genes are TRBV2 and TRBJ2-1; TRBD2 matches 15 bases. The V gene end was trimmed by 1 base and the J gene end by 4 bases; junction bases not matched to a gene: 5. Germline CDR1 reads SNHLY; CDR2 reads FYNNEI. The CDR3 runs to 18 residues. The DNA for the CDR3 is TGTGCCAGCAGTGAAGGGGGACTAGCGGGAGGCGGTTACAATGAGCAGTTCTTC. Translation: CASSEGGLAGGGYNEQFF.

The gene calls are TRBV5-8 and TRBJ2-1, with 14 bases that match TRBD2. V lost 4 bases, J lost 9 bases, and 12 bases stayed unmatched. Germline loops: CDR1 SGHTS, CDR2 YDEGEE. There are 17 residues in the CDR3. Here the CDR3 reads CASSRTGTSGSLGEQFF. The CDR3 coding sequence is TGTGCCAGCAGCCGGACCGGGACTAGCGGGAGCCTGGGTGAGCAGTTCTTC.